The source of this T cell receptor (beta chain) is a study of type 1 regulatory T cells. On the study more broadly: T-allo10 is an in vitro-generated, Tr1-enriched CD4 T cell product specific for alloantigen.

V was trimmed by 4 bases and J by 2 bases, leaving 15 bases between them. This CDR3 region has 15 residues. Germline CDR1 SGHTA, CDR2 FQGNSA. TCRdb re-analysed the reads in MiXCR, keeping a single row per CDR3 protein. Of approximately 42,000 distinct CDR3 sequences in the sample, over 9% were seen once. This clonotype showed up many times. Its antigen remains unidentified. This chain links TRBV7-2 with TRBJ2-7, with D perhaps assigned TRBD1 or TRBD2 (5 bases each). The clonotype was recovered from a human donor in good health. Specimen: cultured non-Tr1 T cells, either the whole culture or a sorted T cell fraction (not recorded which). The CDR3: CASSYRWDGPYEQYF. The CDR3 DNA follows: TGTGCCAGCAGCTACCGTTGGGACGGCCCCTACGAGCAGTACTTC.